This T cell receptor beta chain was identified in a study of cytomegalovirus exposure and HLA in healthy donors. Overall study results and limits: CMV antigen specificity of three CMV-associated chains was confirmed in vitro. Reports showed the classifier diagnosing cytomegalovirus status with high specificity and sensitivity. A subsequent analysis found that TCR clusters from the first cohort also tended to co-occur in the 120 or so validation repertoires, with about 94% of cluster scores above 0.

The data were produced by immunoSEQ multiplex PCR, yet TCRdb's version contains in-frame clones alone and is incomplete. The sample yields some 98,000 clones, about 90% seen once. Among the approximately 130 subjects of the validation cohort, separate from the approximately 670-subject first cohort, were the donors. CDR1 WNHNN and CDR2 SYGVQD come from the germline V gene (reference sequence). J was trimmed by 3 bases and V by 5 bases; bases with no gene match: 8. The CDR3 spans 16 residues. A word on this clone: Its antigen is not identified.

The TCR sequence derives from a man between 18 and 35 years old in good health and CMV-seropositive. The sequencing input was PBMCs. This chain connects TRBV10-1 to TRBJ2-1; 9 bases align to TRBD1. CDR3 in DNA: TGCGCCAGCAGTACCGGGACAGGGCTTTTCTACAATGAGCAGTTCTTC. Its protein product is CASSTGTGLFYNEQFF.